This entry features one T cell receptor (beta chain) sequence. It was with random hexamers that roughly 0.5 to 1 ug RNA was reverse transcribed. Across 54 Vbeta and 13 Jbeta, TCR beta CDR3 was amplified with immunoSEQ multiplex PCR. From the immunoSEQ multiplex PCR reads, TCRdb called clonotypes with MiXCR, one entry per CDR3 protein. The sample consists of about 150,000 distinct CDR3 sequences, 90% to 95% of them appearing once. The data originate from a study of CD8 T cells in Susac syndrome. About the research overall: When their blood was taken, the Susac syndrome patients had either not yet had any therapy, were taking corticosteroids, or were taking intravenous immunoglobulin alone.

Sequencing targeted TCR beta in T cells from blood (CD8+ and CD4+). FACS was used to enrich TEMRA cells, whereas the CD8+ and CD4+ T cells were obtained by negative isolation. Germline V gene data show CDR1 as LNHDA and CDR2 as SQIVND (reference sequence). This CDR3 is built from 11 residues. J gave up 11 bases and V 5 bases, and 5 bases lay outside the gene matches. Material: CD4+ T cells from PBMCs. The rearrangement joins TRBV19 to TRBJ1-1; TRBD1 aligns across 7 bases. The receptor was isolated from a human donor with Susac syndrome. CDR3 sequence: CASSDRVTAFF. The CDR3 coding sequence is TGTGCCAGTAGTGACAGGGTGACGGCTTTCTTT.